The 3 T cell receptor beta chains in this list originate from one sample, sequenced in a study of neurological immune-mediated disorders. TCRdb passed the 5' RACE reads through MiXCR, listing each CDR3 protein once. The sample records tens of thousands of distinct CDR3 sequences, roughly 5% being singletons. Specimen: PBMCs. Receptor source: a man between 18 and 29 years old with multiple sclerosis.

Ten or more counts support this clonotype. This rearrangement joins TRBV5-1 to TRBJ2-3; 10 bases agree with TRBD1. The germline gives CDR1 SGHRS, CDR2 YFSETQ. Trimming cost V 0 bases and J 1 base; bases outside gene matches: 2. The CDR3 contains 16 residues. The CDR3 reads CASSLDGTGGTDTQYF. CDR3 nucleotide sequence: TGCGCCAGCAGCTTGGACGGGACAGGGGGCACAGATACGCAGTATTTT.

This clonotype was seen at least ten times. This chain joins TRBV6-6 and TRBJ1-1; D gene ambiguous. This CDR3 spans 13 amino acids. The germline V and J ends were trimmed by 2 bases and 1 base, with 5 bases remaining between them. Germline V gives CDR1 MNHNY, CDR2 SVGAGI (reference sequence). Here the CDR3 reads CASSYGTNTEAFF. CDR3 nucleotides: TGTGCCAGCAGTTACGGAACGAACACTGAAGCTTTCTTT.

This clonotype was counted many times. The genes are TRBV5-8 and TRBJ2-3, with TRBD2 matching 12 bases. Per germline, CDR1 SGHTS and CDR2 YDEGEE. The J segment lost 4 bases and the V segment lost 3 bases, leaving 9 bases of the junction unmatched. The CDR3 runs 17 residues. CDR3 DNA: TGTGCCAGCAGCTCCGGACTAGCGGGGAGCCGTGCAGATACGCAGTATTTT. Protein sequence: CASSSGLAGSRADTQYF.